This TCR beta chain was obtained from a study of blood T cells in healthy people across ages. Alongside a J-beta primer mix, a sample-barcoded 5' primer served in a second PCR lasting roughly 7 to 11 cycles. TCRdb recomputed calls from the 5' RACE reads with MiXCR, one row per CDR3 protein. The sample lists fewer than 1 million distinct CDR3 sequences; under 45% were seen once. A remark on this clonotype: Antigen unknown.

General study findings and limits: Whereas aged donors had fewer naive CD4+ cells, long-lived donors had more of them and higher diversity. Among T cells, TCR beta diversity per million cells dropped roughly linearly as age rose.

The CDR3 contains 14 residues. Germline lookup yields CDR1 SGHRS and CDR2 YFSETQ. V was pared by 0 bases and J by 5 bases, with 12 bases between. The specimen sequenced was blood. The V gene is TRBV5-1, the J gene TRBJ2-7; D may be TRBD2 (5 bases). The TCR comes from a man aged 60 to 69 in good health. Here the CDR3 DNA reads TGCGCCAGCAGCTTGGTGAGGACTTCTAACGAGCAGTACTTC. Its protein product is CASSLVRTSNEQYF.